This T cell receptor (beta chain) was obtained from a study of T cell changes during pregnancy in multiple sclerosis. Profiling relied on immunoSEQ multiplex PCR, and the TCRdb table lists in-frame clones only, not all of them. The top ten hold roughly 15% of the sample, which has 26,000 or so clones, roughly nine tenths seen once. This material consisted of CD8+ T cells from peripheral blood mononuclear cells, taken in the second trimester of pregnancy. The source is a female donor with multiple sclerosis, enrolled in a pregnancy study.

The CDR3 sequence: CASSPGQGAYEQYF. The CDR3 region has the DNA TGTGCCAGCAGCCCTGGACAGGGGGCCTACGAGCAGTACTTC. V usage is TRBV9 and J usage is TRBJ2-7, with TRBD1 matching 10 bases. The CDR3 extends over 14 amino acids. From germline, CDR1 is SGDLS and CDR2 YYNGEE. The V gene end was trimmed by 4 bases and the J gene end by 2 bases; junction bases not matched to a gene: 3. The full variable domain, its missing parts supplied by reference TRBV9 and TRBJ2-7, is DSGVTQTPKHLITATGQRVTLRCSPRSGDLSVYWYQQSLDQGLQFLIQYYNGEERAKGNILERFSAQQFPDLHSELNLSSLELGDSALYFCASSPGQGAYEQYFGPGTRLTVT.